Following are 4 T cell receptor beta chains from one sample sequenced in a study of shared clonotypes between healthy human individuals. This table comes from immunoSEQ multiplex PCR, and its TCRdb copy is limited to in-frame clones, with some not included. The table lists roughly 700,000 clones, around 72% of them singletons, with more than 1.5% in the top ten. Sequencing was carried out using memory CD4+ T cells sorted from blood. This sample's subset: CD45RA-negative fraction. The receptors originated from a woman aged 30 to 39 in good health.

This clone came up many times. The same CDR3 arises from other DNA sequences in this sample as well. The gene calls are TRBV7-2 and TRBJ1-5; possible D gene TRBD1, 5 bases. V lost 1 base and J lost 0, with 7 bases in between. Germline V CDR1 and CDR2: SGHTA, FQGNSA. This CDR3 has 15 amino acids. CDR3: CASSLVGGSNQPQHF. The CDR3 bases are TGTGCCAGCAGCTTAGTGGGGGGTAGCAATCAGCCCCAGCATTTT.

This clone appeared a single time. The chain combines TRBV28 with TRBJ1-1; D perhaps matches TRBD1 (6 bases). Per the germline V gene, CDR1 is MDHEN and CDR2 is SYDVKM. V was cut by 7 bases and J by 1 base, with 16 bases left in between. This CDR3 is 15 amino acids long. CDR3 DNA: TGTGCCAGCAATGTCCCCGGGACACAGAACACTGAAGCTTTCTTT. This sequence encodes CASNVPGTQNTEAFF.

This clone was picked up one time. The chain uses TRBV6-5 and TRBJ2-1; 7 bases are a match to TRBD2. This CDR3 has 16 residues. The trim removed 0 bases at V and 5 bases at J, leaving 7 bases unmatched. CDR1 and CDR2 from the germline V gene are MNHEY and SVGAGI. CDR3 nucleotides: TGTGCCAGCAGTTACTCTGGCGGGAGTTTTAACAATGAGCAGTTCTTC. Translated, it gives CASSYSGGSFNNEQFF.

This clone was seen a single time. CDR3 amino acids: CASSLAGVNNEQFF. CDR3 sequence (DNA): TGTGCCAGCTCACTAGCGGGGGTAAACAATGAGCAGTTCTTC. V and J are TRBV18 and TRBJ2-1; 9 bases map to TRBD2. The CDR3 is 14 residues long. Germline-derived CDR1 and CDR2 are KGHSH and LQKENI. Trimming cost V 4 bases and J 5 bases; bases outside gene matches: 3.